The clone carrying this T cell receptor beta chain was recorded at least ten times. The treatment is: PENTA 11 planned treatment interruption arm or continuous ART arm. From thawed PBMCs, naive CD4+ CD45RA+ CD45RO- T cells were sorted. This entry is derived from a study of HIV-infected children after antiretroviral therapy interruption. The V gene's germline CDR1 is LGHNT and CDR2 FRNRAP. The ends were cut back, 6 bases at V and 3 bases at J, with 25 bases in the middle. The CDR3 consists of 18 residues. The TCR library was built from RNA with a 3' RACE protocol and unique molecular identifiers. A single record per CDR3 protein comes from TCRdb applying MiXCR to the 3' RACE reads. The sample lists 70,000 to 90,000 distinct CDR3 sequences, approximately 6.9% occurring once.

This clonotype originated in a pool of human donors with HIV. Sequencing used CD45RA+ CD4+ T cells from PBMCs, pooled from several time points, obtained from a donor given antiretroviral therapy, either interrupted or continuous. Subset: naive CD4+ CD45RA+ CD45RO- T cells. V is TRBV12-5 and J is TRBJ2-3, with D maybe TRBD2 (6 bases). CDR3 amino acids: CASGRDVFNGGGTDTQYF. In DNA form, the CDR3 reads TGTGCTAGTGGGCGGGACGTATTCAACGGGGGAGGAACAGATACGCAGTATTTT.